Included here is one T cell receptor beta chain sequence, with context. What this receptor recognizes is not known. No qualities accompany the bases; no much larger clone lies one base away. Library preparation employed the immunoSEQ multiplex PCR assay. For the multiplex PCR, a mixture combining 60 forward primers for TCR Vbeta segments and 13 reverse primers for TCR Jbeta segments was used. A multiplex PCR assay on genomic DNA amplified the CDR3 region of rearranged TCR beta genes. The Illumina HiSeq System was used to sequence the amplified TCR beta libraries as 87-base-pair reads. Per the original workflow: A later analysis counted some 74 million unique TCR beta chains across the 670 or so repertoires, and roughly 10 million of these chains were shared by at least two donors. Raw reads were error-corrected and collapsed into unique sequences with a nearest-neighbor algorithm that merged closely related sequences to remove PCR and sequencing errors. V, D and J gene segments were assigned by aligning CDR3 sequences to IMGT reference sequences. For a sequence to be retained, a match of at least six nucleotides was required to both a V gene segment and a J gene segment. A rearrangement counted as productive if the CDR3 had no stop codons and remained in frame with V and J, and every other rearrangement counted as non-productive. Following IMGT convention, CDR3 was defined as the stretch from the second conserved V-encoded cysteine to the conserved J-encoded phenylalanine. The earlier analysis of a few hundred of the donors excluded sequences that lacked an unambiguous match to a single V gene segment. An earlier analysis of 587 of the donors classified V segments as functional when productive rearrangements were above 56.7% and as segregating when the standard deviation between donors was above 5%. A statistical classification framework was built for diagnosing cytomegalovirus status from the catalog of TCR beta chain sequences. A later analysis assigned V and J genes by comparing TCR nucleotide sequences with IMGT/GENE-DB human TR gene sequences. A later analysis assigned CDR3 sequences and most-parsimonious VDJ recombination scenarios with the TCRdist pipeline. In a later analysis, each TCR beta chain was defined by its CDR3 amino acid sequence together with its V-gene family, and reads lacking a unique V-gene family were excluded. In a later analysis, 450 to 600 highly shared, low-generation-probability nucleotide sequences were removed to address suspected cross-contamination and a sequencing artifact. In a later analysis, a clonal expansion index was calculated for each public chain from normalized within-repertoire ranks of inferred template counts. Generation probabilities in a later analysis came from a VDJ recombination model fitted to out-of-frame rearrangements, and those results were checked against IGoR. A later analysis scored TCR-TCR, TCR-HLA and TCR-CMV co-occurrence with hypergeometric tests, applying a repertoire-size bias correction to TCR pairs. A later analysis estimated false discovery rates by permuting HLA or CMV assignments 20 times. In a later analysis, co-occurring TCRs were grouped using DBSCAN, with TCRdist sequence similarity added in when clustering inside HLA-allele-positive subsets. Repertoires with fewer than 30,000 or more than 120,000 public chains were left out of co-occurrence clustering, as were four to six repertoires with anomalous nucleotide sharing. What TCRdb holds here is the immuneACCESS table cut down to in-frame rearrangements. Part of the clones is not present; checked against another copy, under half of the missing clones reflect an unresolved V gene, and the others are unexplained. The V and J calls and clone size were taken over from that table, and D and trimming were inferred from the DNA. The sample table lists about 100,000 clones, about 80% of them with a count of one. The ten largest clones add up to roughly 5% of the sample.

In total, 500 to 700 healthy bone marrow donors made up the cohort. All cohort members were sampled while nominally healthy, although unrecorded immune exposures were likely present. The donor was CMV seropositive and was included in the group of almost 300 seropositive cohort members. A peripheral blood sample was provided by each donor, and peripheral blood mononuclear cells were used for TCR beta sequencing. The Qiagen DNeasy Blood Extraction Kit was used to extract genomic DNA from the blood cell samples. This sample was taken from a study of cytomegalovirus exposure and HLA in healthy donors (dated by TCRdb to 2016 to 2017). A note on the overall study: According to an earlier analysis of around 600 of the donors, about 179 million T cells yielded roughly 110 million unique TCR beta sequences and around 300 Gb of sequence data. In a later genetic analysis, genome-wide SNP genotypes for about three fifths of the roughly 670 donors were used, and that subset was treated as a discovery cohort. On average, roughly 240,000 unique TCR beta nucleotide sequences were sequenced per donor among 398 genotyped donors of the cohort, with roughly a sixth of those sequences being non-productive. A handful of DR-DQ haplotypes were handled as single units for association and clustering because linkage in the cohort was strong. An earlier analysis of approximately 640 of the donors applied high-throughput TCR beta sequencing to assess whether each TCR beta V gene segment acted as functional or pseudogenic. To study patterns of TCR occurrence, a later analysis re-analyzed previously published TCR beta repertoires from just over 650 donors and added high-resolution HLA genotyping. Using immunosequencing, the study profiled T cell repertoires from approximately 700 subjects and related those repertoires to cytomegalovirus serostatus. A separate validation cohort of about 110 different subjects was used in addition to the roughly 720-subject first cohort. Every repertoire in the discovery cohort had been generated on one and the same sequencing platform. The later analysis used no new phenotypic data to find candidate immune exposures, relying instead on TCR beta sequences and their occurrence across donors. The study aimed to test whether cataloging public T cell receptors could reveal signatures of past pathogen exposure. Of the approximately 400 genotyped donors, 75% to 85% were placed in the genetic ancestry cluster associated with self-reported Caucasian donors. Donor age, sex, ethnicity and CMV serostatus were compiled together with the repertoire data. Class I and class II HLA loci were covered by the typing at four-digit resolution. The number of typed donors differed by locus: about 620-640 for A, B, C, DRB1 and DQB1; 522 for DQA1; 606 for DPA1; and approximately 450 for DPB1. Roughly 300 gigabases of sequencing data and approximately 92 million unique TCR sequences made up an early release that covered over 550 HLA-typed donors. To predict cytomegalovirus infection status, the study brought together high-throughput TCR immunosequencing, statistical association of individual TCRs with disease status, and machine learning. The research as a whole found: In an earlier analysis of around 600 of the donors, most TCR beta V segments were observed in productive rearrangements about 90% or about 30% of the time, broadly matching IMGT annotations. Most CMV-associated TCR beta chains appeared to be HLA-restricted in a later analysis, and the HLA associations seemed to be driven largely by CMV exposure. Several of the top co-occurrence clusters appeared to be linked to parvovirus B19, influenza, CMV and Epstein-Barr virus, according to a later analysis. A cluster of highly shared sequence variants was judged likely to be a technical artifact of the sequencing pipeline. Because some donors lacked HLA typing at each locus, the association tests relied only on the typed subset. Linkage disequilibrium might explain the correlated functional status among segregating V segments, but an unknown experimental factor could not be excluded. The presence/absence analyses assumed that sequencing depth was roughly uniform across donors, and that assumption may not be true. In vitro tests confirmed that three of the cytomegalovirus-associated TCR beta chains recognize cytomegalovirus antigens. A later analysis associated about 18,000 TCR beta sequences with specific HLA alleles at a false discovery rate of 0.05. In a later analysis, the rate of TCR association differed among HLA loci, with DRB1 alleles having the most associated TCRs and HLA-C alleles having the fewest. While some public TCRs were present in many individuals, most TCR sequences turned up only very rarely across donors. In a later genetic analysis, a missense DCLRE1C variant was associated with V-gene and J-gene trimming of TCR beta chains, and the association was replicated in an independent cohort. The cohort was sequenced for TCR beta chains only, and without alpha or paired-chain data the features that could be detected were limited. Because counts were too low, about 15 rarely observed V segments, including chromosome 9 orphons, were left out of the earlier analysis of 500 to 750 of the donors. Compared with equally common non-associated chains, HLA-associated TCR beta chains in a later analysis were more clonally expanded and had lower generation probabilities. Compared with the approximately 700-donor mean, donors in an Asian-associated ancestry cluster had fewer N-insertions in productive TCRs, according to a later genetic analysis. The 87-base-pair reads could not distinguish some IMGT-functional V segments, including TRBV6-2 and TRBV6-3, so those segments were excluded. It was suggested by the authors that the approach could potentially be generalized to other disease states and immunological phenotypes. A further reported finding was that TCR beta sequences accurately predicted the HLA-A and HLA-B alleles for most subjects in the first cohort. The only immune exposure information available for the cohort was CMV serostatus. Assigning TCR associations to individual alleles was difficult when HLA alleles, especially DR and DQ, strongly co-occurred. The study gave a list of more than 150 TCR beta chains associated with cytomegalovirus. The classifier was reported to diagnose cytomegalovirus status with high specificity and sensitivity in both the original and validation cohorts.

The germline V gene specifies SGHDT as CDR1 and YYEEEE as CDR2. The junction shows trimming of 3 bases on V and 3 bases on J, plus 16 bases between the germline ends. The CDR3 has 15 amino acids, counting the end cysteine and phenylalanine. The entry retains the CDR3 DNA only, 45 bases that are in frame from base 1. The clonotype was recovered from a man in his sixties in good health and CMV-seropositive. Sequencing used PBMCs. This sequence uses TRBV5-6 and TRBJ2-7; the best D guess is TRBD1, with 8 bases matching. The sequence in DNA is TGTGCCAGCAGCTCATACAGGGGGGGCAGCTACGAGCAGTACTTC. Its protein reads: CASSSYRGGSYEQYF. The full variable domain, with segments outside the CDR3 supplied by the reference TRBV5-6 and TRBJ2-7 proteins, appears as DAGVTQSPTHLIKTRGQQVTLRCSPKSGHDTVSWYQQALGQGPQFIFQYYEEEERQRGNFPDRFSGHQFPNYSSELNVNALLLGDSALYLCASSSYRGGSYEQYFGPGTRLTVT.